Each of the 16 T cell receptor beta chains below was sequenced from the same sample in a study of CD8 T cells in ankylosing spondylitis. TCRdb re-derived calls from the 5' RACE reads in MiXCR, one entry per CDR3 protein. The sample has approximately 240,000 distinct CDR3 sequences; 24% are singletons. The sequenced sample consisted of blood, either unsorted or a sorted T cell fraction (not recorded which). The receptor set was obtained from a male donor with ankylosing spondylitis or in good health (not recorded which).

This clonotype turned up a few times. V and J are TRBV10-1 and TRBJ2-7, with a possible D match to TRBD1 (6 bases). Trimming removed 2 bases at V and 3 bases at J, with 14 bases between. CDR3 length equals 15 residues. The germline gives CDR1 WNHNN, CDR2 SYGVQD (reference sequence). CDR3 in DNA: TGCGCCAGCAGTGAGCCAGGGGATAAAATCTACGAGCAGTACTTC. It encodes CASSEPGDKIYEQYF.

The rearrangement uses TRBV15 and TRBJ2-5, with D perhaps matching TRBD1 or TRBD2 (5 bases each). Deletions cut 1 base from V and 3 bases from J, with 12 bases between. Germline V gene sequence: CDR1 LNHNV, CDR2 YYDKDF (reference sequence). The CDR3 runs to 15 residues. This CDR3 is CATSRGGQTEETQYF. The DNA of the CDR3 is TGTGCCACCAGCAGAGGCGGGCAGACAGAAGAGACCCAGTACTTC.

This clonotype was seen at least ten times. This chain connects TRBV20-1 to TRBJ1-1; D might be TRBD1 (5 bases). The ends were cut back, 5 bases at V and 2 bases at J, with 12 bases in the middle. The CDR3 length is 13 residues. Germline V lookup: CDR1 DFQATT, CDR2 SNEGSKA (reference sequence). CDR3 nucleotide sequence: TGCAGTGCTGCGGGGGGGTCAAACACTGAAGCTTTCTTT. Its protein is CSAAGGSNTEAFF.

This clonotype has ten or more counts. The chain recombines TRBV7-2 with TRBJ1-2; 7 nucleotides match TRBD1. With V trimmed by 5 bases and J by 3 bases, 9 bases remained unmatched. In germline, CDR1 is SGHTA, CDR2 FQGNSA. The CDR3 consists of 15 residues. CDR3 nucleotide sequence: TGTGCCAGCAGCCCCAGGACAGGTGGGGACTATGGCTACACCTTC. Translation gives CASSPRTGGDYGYTF.

This clonotype showed up many times. V and J are TRBV10-3 and TRBJ2-5; TRBD1 or TRBD2 may be the D gene (5 bases each). V lost 6 bases and J 7 bases, leaving 18 bases between the germline ends. This CDR3 region has 14 residues. Germline-derived CDR1 and CDR2 are ENHRY and SYGVKD. The chain's CDR3 is CAISRGVEVGTQYF. DNA for the CDR3: TGTGCCATCAGCCGAGGGGTGGAGGTGGGGACCCAGTACTTC.

The CDR3 here is CASSRAGLDEKLFF. CDR3 DNA: TGTGCCAGCAGCCGCGCAGGGTTGGACGAAAAACTGTTTTTT. The rearrangement links TRBV5-4 to TRBJ1-4, with a weak D call TRBD1 (5 bases). Germline V gives CDR1 SGHNT, CDR2 YYREEE (reference sequence). Trimming pared 4 bases from V and 8 bases from J, leaving 15 bases between. CDR3 length: 14 residues.

In this sample, this clonotype turned up a few times. The chain is built from TRBV11-2 and TRBJ2-3; D remains unclear. The CDR3 length is 12 residues. The germline V and J ends were trimmed by 2 bases and 4 bases, with 4 bases remaining between them. Germline V CDR1 and CDR2: SGHAT, FQNNGV. The CDR3 is CASSLMADTQYF. CDR3 sequence (DNA): TGTGCCAGCAGCTTAATGGCAGATACGCAGTATTTT.

As DNA, the CDR3 is TGTGCCAGCAGTCTCCGGACACCAGCAACTAATGAAAAACTGTTTTTT. Encoded protein: CASSLRTPATNEKLFF. V usage is TRBV7-9 and J usage is TRBJ1-4; perhaps TRBD1 as D (5 bases). CDR3 length: 16 residues. From germline, CDR1 is SEHNR and CDR2 FQNEAQ (reference sequence). V was shortened by 6 bases and J by 0 bases, with 14 bases between the two germline ends.

Many counts were recorded for this clonotype. The chain employs TRBV5-1 and TRBJ2-1; D might be TRBD1 (6 bases). V was shortened by 4 bases and J by 3 bases, with 17 bases between the two germline ends. CDR3 size: 16 residues. Germline V gives CDR1 SGHRS, CDR2 YFSETQ. This CDR3 reads CASSPSSPGHYNEQFF. For the CDR3, the DNA is TGCGCCAGCAGCCCTTCATCGCCGGGACACTACAATGAGCAGTTCTTC.

V and J are TRBV20-1 and TRBJ2-1; 7 bases map to TRBD2. The trim removed 2 bases at V and 4 bases at J, leaving 2 bases unmatched. CDR3 length: 13 residues. Germline V gene sequence: CDR1 DFQATT, CDR2 SNEGSKA (reference sequence). CDR3 nucleotide sequence: TGCAGTGCTAGACCGGGGGGATACAATGAGCAGTTCTTC. It encodes CSARPGGYNEQFF.

As regards this clonotype: A clone one base away is much larger, so this may be a read error. The chain joins TRBV6-5 to TRBJ2-1; D uncertain. The CDR3 has 14 residues. Looked up from germline, CDR1 is MNHEY and CDR2 is SVGAGI. For the CDR3, the DNA is TGTTCCAGCAGTTACTCGATAATGGGTAATGAGCAGTTCTTC. Translating it yields CSSSYSIMGNEQFF.

A note on this clonotype: A read error is possible here, since a much larger clone lies one base away. The rearrangement joins TRBV20-1 to TRBJ2-5; D unresolved. The V gene lost 6 bases and the J gene lost 1 base, with 12 bases spanning the gap. Looked up from germline, CDR1 is DFQATT and CDR2 is SNEGSKA (reference sequence). The CDR3 totals 13 residues. Here the CDR3 DNA reads TGCAGTGCCGAGATAGGGCTCCAAGAGACCCAGTACTTC. Its protein product is CSAEIGLQETQYF.

This chain uses TRBV24-1 with TRBJ2-3; 7 nucleotides line up with TRBD1. Per the germline V gene, CDR1 is KGHDR and CDR2 is SFDVKD. This CDR3 has 17 residues. The J segment lost 0 bases and the V segment lost 4 bases, leaving 9 bases of the junction unmatched. The CDR3 loop reads CATSEGWTGPSTDTQYF. In nucleotides, the CDR3 is TGTGCCACCAGTGAGGGCTGGACAGGACCAAGCACAGATACGCAGTATTTT.

The chain has TRBV4-1 and TRBJ1-4, with D tentatively TRBD1 (5 bases). Germline V gene sequence: CDR1 MGHRA, CDR2 YSYEKL. V shed 3 bases and J shed 7 bases, with 15 bases lying between them. CDR3 length: 15 residues. CDR3 nucleotides: TGCGCCAGCAGCCAGCAGCGAGACAGTGGTGAAAAACTGTTTTTT. Protein product: CASSQQRDSGEKLFF.

This chain links TRBV29-1 with TRBJ2-4; D gene unclear. The germline V gene encodes CDR1 SQVTM and CDR2 ANQGSEA. The CDR3 totals 13 residues. Trimming stripped 1 base from V and 5 bases from J, with 9 bases between. The CDR3 spells CSVEVSAENIQYF. DNA for the CDR3: TGCAGCGTTGAAGTTTCTGCGGAAAACATTCAGTACTTC.

The rearrangement uses TRBV12-3 or TRBV12-4 and TRBJ2-7; 7 nucleotides line up with TRBD2. V shed 7 bases and J 3 bases; nucleotides not matched to a gene: 9. This CDR3 is 14 amino acids long. CDR3 loop: CASKPREELYEQYF. The CDR3 DNA reads as TGTGCCAGCAAGCCCCGGGAGGAACTCTACGAGCAGTACTTC.